This TCR beta chain was recovered during a study of T-cell reconstitution after alpha-beta-depleted transplantation in children. V shed 4 bases and J 2 bases; nucleotides not matched to a gene: 16. Germline values: CDR1 SGHRS, CDR2 YFSETQ. CDR3 length equals 19 residues. Researchers prepared the TCRbeta library using unique molecular identifiers, the study reports. Each CDR3 protein gets one entry after TCRdb re-called the PCR reads with MiXCR. The sample includes some 520,000 distinct CDR3 sequences, less than 35% of them seen just once. The chain employs TRBV5-1 and TRBJ2-4; 9 nucleotides agree with TRBD1. The sample in question was PBMCs from the stem cell graft donor, obtained from the stem cell graft. The source of this sequence is a human donor who donated a stem cell graft to a child with aplastic anemia. The CDR3 spells CASSAGTGPPWVPKNIQYF. DNA for the CDR3: TGCGCCAGCAGCGCGGGGACAGGGCCGCCGTGGGTCCCCAAAAACATTCAGTACTTC.